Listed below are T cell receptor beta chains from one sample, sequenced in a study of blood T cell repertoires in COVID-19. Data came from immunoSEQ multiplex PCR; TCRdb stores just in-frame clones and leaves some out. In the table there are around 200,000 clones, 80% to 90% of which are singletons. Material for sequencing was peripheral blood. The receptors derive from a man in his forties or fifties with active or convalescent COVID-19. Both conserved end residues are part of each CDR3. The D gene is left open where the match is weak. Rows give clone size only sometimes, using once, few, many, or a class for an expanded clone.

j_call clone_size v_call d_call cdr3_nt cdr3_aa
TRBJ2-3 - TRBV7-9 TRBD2 TGTGCCAGCAGCTTTAGTGTTACGGGGGGGGGCACAGATACGCAGTATTTT CASSFSVTGGGTDTQYF
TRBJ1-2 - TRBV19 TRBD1 TGTGCCAGTAGTATTAATGTAGGGGGCGCTTCCTATGGCTACACCTTC CASSINVGGASYGYTF
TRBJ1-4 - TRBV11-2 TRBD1 TGTGCCAGCAAGCAAAGAGGGGGCGGAACTAATGAAAAACTGTTTTTT CASKQRGGGTNEKLFF
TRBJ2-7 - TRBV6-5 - TGTGCCAGCAGTTACGGAGGACAGAACTACTACGAGCAGTACTTC CASSYGGQNYYEQYF
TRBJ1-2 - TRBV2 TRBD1 TGTGCCAGCGCGAATACAGGGGTGGATGGCTACACCTTC CASANTGVDGYTF
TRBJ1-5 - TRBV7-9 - TGTGCCAGCAGCGGTCCTACAGGGAAGCCCCAGCATTTT CASSGPTGKPQHF
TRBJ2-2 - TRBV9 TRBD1 TGTGCCAGCAGCGAGGGGGCGCGCGCGAACACCGGGGAGCTGTTTTTT CASSEGARANTGELFF
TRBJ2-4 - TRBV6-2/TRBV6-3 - TGTGCCAGCAGTTACGCACTGGACTTTCAGTACTTC CASSYALDFQYF
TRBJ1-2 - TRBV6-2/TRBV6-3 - TGTGCCAGCAGTTTTTCCGACACGGCAGTGCGAGGCTACACCTTC CASSFSDTAVRGYTF
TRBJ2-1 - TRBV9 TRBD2 TGTGCCAGCAGCGGAGGGCCCGCGTCTGGGGCTAGCGGGGGGGTTTACAATGAGCAGTTCTTC CASSGGPASGASGGVYNEQFF
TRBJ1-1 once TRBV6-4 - TGTGCCAGCAGAAAGGAGGGGAACACTGAAGCTTTCTTT CASRKEGNTEAFF
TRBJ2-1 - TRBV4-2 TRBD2 TGTGCCAGCAGCCAAGTCTCCGCGGGGGGGCCTGATGAGCAGTTCTTC CASSQVSAGGPDEQFF
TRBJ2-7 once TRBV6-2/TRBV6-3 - TGTGCCAGCAGTTACAGAATCCGAGCAAGCATTTTAAGGGGCTACGAGCAGTACTTC CASSYRIRASILRGYEQYF